The clone carrying this T cell receptor (beta chain) was found a few times. Its antigen is unidentified. TCRdb reprocessed the 5' RACE reads with MiXCR, giving one entry per CDR3 protein. The sample consists of 400,000 to 450,000 distinct CDR3 sequences, over 15% of them appearing once. These data belong to a study of CD8 T cells in ankylosing spondylitis. Overall study results and limits: A TCR beta motif of fewer than 10 highly homologous variants seemed to mark ankylosing spondylitis blood.

V lost 5 bases to trimming and J lost 1 base, with 17 bases between them. This CDR3 has 16 residues. From germline, CDR1 is SGHVS and CDR2 FNYEAQ. The chain has TRBV7-6 and TRBJ1-2, with a possible D match to TRBD1 (6 bases). Sequencing used blood, either unsorted or a sorted T cell fraction (not recorded which). This receptor was taken from a male donor with ankylosing spondylitis. DNA for the CDR3: TGTGCCAGCAGCCCTTTGGGGGCAGGACTTAACTATGGCTACACCTTC. It specifies CASSPLGAGLNYGYTF.